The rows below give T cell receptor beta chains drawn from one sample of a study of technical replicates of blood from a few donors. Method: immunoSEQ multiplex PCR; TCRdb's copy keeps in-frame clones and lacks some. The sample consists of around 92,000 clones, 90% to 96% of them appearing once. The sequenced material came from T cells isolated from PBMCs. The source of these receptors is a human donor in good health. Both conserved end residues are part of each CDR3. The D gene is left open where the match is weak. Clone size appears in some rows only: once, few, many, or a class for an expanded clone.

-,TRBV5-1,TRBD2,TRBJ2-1,CASSRGVGEILFF,TGCGCCAGCAGCCGGGGGGTGGGGGAAATCTTGTTCTTC
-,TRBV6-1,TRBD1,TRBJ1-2,CASTELGQGSGYTF,TGTGCCAGCACAGAACTGGGACAGGGTAGCGGCTACACCTTC
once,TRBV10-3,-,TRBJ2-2,CAISEPDRPGELFF,TGTGCCATCAGCGAACCTGACAGGCCCGGGGAGCTGTTTTTT
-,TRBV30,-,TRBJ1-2,CAWTAGNGYTF,TGTGCCTGGACAGCAGGGAATGGCTACACCTTC
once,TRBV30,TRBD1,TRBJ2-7,CAWSGWTGSYEQYF,TGTGCCTGGAGTGGGTGGACAGGTTCCTACGAGCAGTACTTC
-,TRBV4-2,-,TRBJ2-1,CASSQDHNSYNEQFF,TGTGCCAGCAGCCAAGACCACAACTCCTACAATGAGCAGTTCTTC
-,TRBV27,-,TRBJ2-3,CASSTEAGDTQYF,TGTGCCAGCAGTACTGAAGCGGGAGATACGCAGTATTTT
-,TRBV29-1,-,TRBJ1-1,CSYLERTANTEAFF,TGCAGCTACCTCGAAAGGACAGCGAACACTGAAGCTTTCTTT
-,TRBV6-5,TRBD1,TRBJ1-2,CASSYSGQGTYGYTF,TGTGCCAGCAGTTACTCCGGACAGGGCACATATGGCTACACCTTC
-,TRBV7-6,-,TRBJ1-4,CASSSLRGSEKLFF,TGTGCCAGCAGCTCCCTGAGAGGGAGTGAAAAACTGTTTTTT
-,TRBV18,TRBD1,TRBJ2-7,CASSPFSGQGVNEQYF,TGTGCCAGCTCACCATTTTCCGGACAGGGGGTGAACGAGCAGTACTTC
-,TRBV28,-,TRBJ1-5,CASSSGDEGDSNQPQHF,TGTGCCAGCAGTTCAGGGGATGAGGGTGATAGCAATCAGCCCCAGCATTTT
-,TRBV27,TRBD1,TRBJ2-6,CASSFRPILGGASSGANVLTF,TGTGCCAGCAGTTTCAGACCGATCCTAGGGGGCGCGAGCTCTGGGGCCAACGTCCTGACTTTC
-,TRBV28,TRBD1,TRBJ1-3,CASRITGTGGSSSGNTIYF,TGTGCCAGCAGAATAACCGGGACAGGGGGGTCGAGCTCTGGAAACACCATATATTTT
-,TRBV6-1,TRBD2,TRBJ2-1,CASPEREGRYDEQFF,TGTGCCAGCCCGGAGCGGGAGGGCAGGTACGATGAGCAGTTCTTC
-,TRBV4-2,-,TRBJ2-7,CASSTRQEATYEQYF,TGTGCCAGCAGCACGCGACAGGAGGCTACCTACGAGCAGTACTTC
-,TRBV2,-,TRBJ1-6,CASTRGNSPLHF,TGTGCCAGCACCAGGGGAAATTCACCCCTCCACTTT
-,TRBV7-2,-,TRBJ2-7,CASSFFYRVNYEQYF,TGTGCCAGCAGCTTTTTCTACAGGGTAAACTACGAGCAGTACTTC
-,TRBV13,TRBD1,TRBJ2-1,CASSSTPTGGNEQFF,TGTGCCAGCAGCTCTACCCCTACAGGGGGCAATGAGCAGTTCTTC
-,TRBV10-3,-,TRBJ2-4,CAISESAGGLAKNIQYF,TGTGCCATCAGTGAGTCCGCCGGGGGGCTAGCCAAAAACATTCAGTACTTC
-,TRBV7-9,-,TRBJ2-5,CASSFDRKETQYF,TGTGCCAGCAGCTTCGACAGGAAAGAGACCCAGTACTTC
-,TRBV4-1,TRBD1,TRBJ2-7,CASSPSGGTGGYEQYF,TGCGCCAGCAGCCCCTCTGGTGGGACAGGGGGCTACGAGCAGTACTTC
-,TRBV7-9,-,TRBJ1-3,CASSLGASSGNTIYF,TGTGCCAGCAGCTTAGGGGCCTCCTCTGGAAACACCATATATTTT